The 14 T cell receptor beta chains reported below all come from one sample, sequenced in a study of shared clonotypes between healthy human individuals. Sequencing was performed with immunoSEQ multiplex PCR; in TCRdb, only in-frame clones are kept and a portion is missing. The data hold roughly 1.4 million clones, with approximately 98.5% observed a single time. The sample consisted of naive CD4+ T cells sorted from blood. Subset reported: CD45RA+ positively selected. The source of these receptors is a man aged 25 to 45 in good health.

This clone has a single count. CDR3 in DNA: TGTGCCAGCAGTTTTAGGGCAGCCCAAATTAACACTGAAGCTTTCTTT. This translates into CASSFRAAQINTEAFF. This chain connects TRBV28 to TRBJ1-1, with D uncertain. The germline CDR1 and CDR2 sequences are MDHEN and SYDVKM. The V end was cut by 3 bases, the J end by 2 bases, with 16 bases between. This CDR3 is 16 amino acids long.

The CDR3 bases are TGCGCCAGCAGCCAAGCAAATTGGGACAGGGTAGAAGAGACCCAGTACTTC. Protein: CASSQANWDRVEETQYF. This chain connects TRBV4-1 to TRBJ2-5; 9 nucleotides line up with TRBD1. With V trimmed by 1 base and J by 3 bases, 9 bases remained unmatched. Germline CDR1 reads MGHRA; CDR2 reads YSYEKL. The CDR3 has 17 residues.

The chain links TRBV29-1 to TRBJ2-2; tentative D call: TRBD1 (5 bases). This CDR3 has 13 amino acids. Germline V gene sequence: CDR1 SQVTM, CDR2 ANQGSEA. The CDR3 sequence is CAVSRGSSGELFF. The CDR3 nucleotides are TGCGCGGTATCAAGGGGAAGTTCCGGGGAGCTGTTTTTT.

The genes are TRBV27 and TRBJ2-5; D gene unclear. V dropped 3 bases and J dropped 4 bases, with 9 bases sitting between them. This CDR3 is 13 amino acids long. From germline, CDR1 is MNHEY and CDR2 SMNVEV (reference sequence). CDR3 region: CASSLLGRETQYF. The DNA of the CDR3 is TGTGCCAGCAGTTTGCTGGGCCGAGAGACCCAGTACTTC.

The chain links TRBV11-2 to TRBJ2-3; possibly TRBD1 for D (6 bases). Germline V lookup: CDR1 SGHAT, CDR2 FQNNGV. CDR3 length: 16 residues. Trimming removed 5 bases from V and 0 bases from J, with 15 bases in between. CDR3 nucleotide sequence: TGTGCCAGCAGCCCGCGACAGGATGCTAGCACAGATACGCAGTATTTT. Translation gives CASSPRQDASTDTQYF. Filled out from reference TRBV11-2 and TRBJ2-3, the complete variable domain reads EAGVAQSPRYKIIEKRQSVAFWCNPISGHATLYWYQQILGQGPKLLIQFQNNGVVDDSQLPKDRFSAERLKGVDSTLKIQPAKLEDSAVYLCASSPRQDASTDTQYFGPGTRLTVL.

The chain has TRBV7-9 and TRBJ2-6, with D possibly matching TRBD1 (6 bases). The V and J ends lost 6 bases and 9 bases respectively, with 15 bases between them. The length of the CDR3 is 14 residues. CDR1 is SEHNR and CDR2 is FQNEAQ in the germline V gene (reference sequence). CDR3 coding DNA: TGTGCCAGCAGTTTAATAGGGGGTGACAACGTCCTGACTTTC. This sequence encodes CASSLIGGDNVLTF.

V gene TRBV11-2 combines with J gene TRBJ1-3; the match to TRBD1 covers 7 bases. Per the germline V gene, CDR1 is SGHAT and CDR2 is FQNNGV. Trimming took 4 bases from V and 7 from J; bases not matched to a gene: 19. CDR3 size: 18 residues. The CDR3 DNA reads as TGTGCCAGCAGCTCGCCTAGGGGAGACAGGGTACATTTCAACACCATATATTTT. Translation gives CASSSPRGDRVHFNTIYF. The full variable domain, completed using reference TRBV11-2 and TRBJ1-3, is EAGVAQSPRYKIIEKRQSVAFWCNPISGHATLYWYQQILGQGPKLLIQFQNNGVVDDSQLPKDRFSAERLKGVDSTLKIQPAKLEDSAVYLCASSSPRGDRVHFNTIYFGEGSWLTVV.

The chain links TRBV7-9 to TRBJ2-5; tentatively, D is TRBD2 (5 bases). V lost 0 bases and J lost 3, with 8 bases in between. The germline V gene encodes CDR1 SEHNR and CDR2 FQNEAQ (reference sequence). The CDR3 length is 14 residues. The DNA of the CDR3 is TGTGCCAGCAGCTTAGCACTAGTGAAAGAGACCCAGTACTTC. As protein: CASSLALVKETQYF.

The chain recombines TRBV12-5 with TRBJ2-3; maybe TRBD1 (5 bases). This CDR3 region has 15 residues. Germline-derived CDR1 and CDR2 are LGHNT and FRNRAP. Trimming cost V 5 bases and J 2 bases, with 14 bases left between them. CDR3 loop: CASGGTGNSTDTQYF. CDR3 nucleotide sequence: TGTGCTAGTGGTGGAACAGGAAACTCCACAGATACGCAGTATTTT.

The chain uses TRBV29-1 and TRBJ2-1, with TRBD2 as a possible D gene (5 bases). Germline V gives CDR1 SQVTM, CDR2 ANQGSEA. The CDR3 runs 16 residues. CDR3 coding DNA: TGCAGACCTGAGCCGCGGGTGGTGAGCTCCTACAATGAGCAGTTCTTC. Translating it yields CRPEPRVVSSYNEQFF.

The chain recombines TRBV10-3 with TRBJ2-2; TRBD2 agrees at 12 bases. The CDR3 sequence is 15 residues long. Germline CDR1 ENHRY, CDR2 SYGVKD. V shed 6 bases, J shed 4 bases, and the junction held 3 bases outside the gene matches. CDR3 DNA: TGTGCCATCAGACGACTAGCGGGAGCCACCGGGGAGCTGTTTTTT. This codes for CAIRRLAGATGELFF.

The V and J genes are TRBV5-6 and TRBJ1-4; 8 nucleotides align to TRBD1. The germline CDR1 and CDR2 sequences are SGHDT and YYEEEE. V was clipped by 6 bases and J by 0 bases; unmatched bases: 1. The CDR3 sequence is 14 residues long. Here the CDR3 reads CASKDRATNEKLFF. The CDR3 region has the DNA TGTGCCAGCAAGGACAGGGCAACTAATGAAAAACTGTTTTTT.

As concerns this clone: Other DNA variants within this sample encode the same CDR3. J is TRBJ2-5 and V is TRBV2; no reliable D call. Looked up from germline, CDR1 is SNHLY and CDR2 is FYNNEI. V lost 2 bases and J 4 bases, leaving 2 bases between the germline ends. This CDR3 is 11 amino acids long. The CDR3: CASSETETQYF. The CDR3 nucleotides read TGTGCCAGCAGTGAAACAGAGACCCAGTACTTC.

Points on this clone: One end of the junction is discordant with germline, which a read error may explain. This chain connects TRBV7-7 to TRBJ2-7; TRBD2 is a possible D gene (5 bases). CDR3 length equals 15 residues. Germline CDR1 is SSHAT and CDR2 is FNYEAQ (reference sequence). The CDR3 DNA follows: TGTGCTAGCAGCCGATCTGAGGGAGCTCCCTACGAGCAGTACTTC. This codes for CASSRSEGAPYEQYF.